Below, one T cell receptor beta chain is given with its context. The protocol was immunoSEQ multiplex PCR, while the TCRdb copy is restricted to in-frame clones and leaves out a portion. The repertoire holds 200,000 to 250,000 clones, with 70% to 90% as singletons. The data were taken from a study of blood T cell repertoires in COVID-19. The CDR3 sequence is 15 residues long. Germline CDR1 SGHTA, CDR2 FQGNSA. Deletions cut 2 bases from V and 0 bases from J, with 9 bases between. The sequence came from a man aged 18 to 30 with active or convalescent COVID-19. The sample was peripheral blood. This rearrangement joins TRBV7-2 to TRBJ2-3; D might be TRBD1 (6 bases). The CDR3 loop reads CASSLLGQSTDTQYF. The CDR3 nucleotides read TGTGCCAGCAGCTTACTAGGACAGAGCACAGATACGCAGTATTTT.